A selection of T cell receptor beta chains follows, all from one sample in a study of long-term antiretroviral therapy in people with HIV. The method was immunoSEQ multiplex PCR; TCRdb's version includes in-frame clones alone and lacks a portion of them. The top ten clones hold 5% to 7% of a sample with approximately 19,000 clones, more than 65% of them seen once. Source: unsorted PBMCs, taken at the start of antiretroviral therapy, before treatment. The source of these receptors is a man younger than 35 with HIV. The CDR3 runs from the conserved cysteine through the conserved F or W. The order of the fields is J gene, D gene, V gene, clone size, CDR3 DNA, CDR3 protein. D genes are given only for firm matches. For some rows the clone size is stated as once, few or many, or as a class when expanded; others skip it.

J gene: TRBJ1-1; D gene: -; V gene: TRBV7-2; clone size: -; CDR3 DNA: TGTGCCAGCAGCTACGGACAGATCTTGAACACTGAAGCTTTCTTT; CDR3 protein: CASSYGQILNTEAFF
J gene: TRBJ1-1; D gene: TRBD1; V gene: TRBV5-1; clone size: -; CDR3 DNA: TGCGCCAGCAGCTCGACAGGGACTGAAGCTTTCTTT; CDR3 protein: CASSSTGTEAFF
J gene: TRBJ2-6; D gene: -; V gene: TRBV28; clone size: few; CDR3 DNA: TGTGCCAGCAGTTGGACAGCTGGGGCCAACGTCCTGACTTTC; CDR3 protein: CASSWTAGANVLTF
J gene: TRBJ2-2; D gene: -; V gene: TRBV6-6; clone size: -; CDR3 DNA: TGTGCCAGCAATCCTCTAAACACCGGGGAGCTGTTTTTT; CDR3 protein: CASNPLNTGELFF
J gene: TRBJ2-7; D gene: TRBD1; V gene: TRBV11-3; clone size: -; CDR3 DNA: TGTGCCAGGTCGACAGGGTTAAAGCAGTACTTC; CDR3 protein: CARSTGLKQYF
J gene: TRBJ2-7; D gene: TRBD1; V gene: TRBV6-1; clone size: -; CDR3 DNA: TGTGCCAGCAGTGATAGGGGACAGCTCTACGAGCAGTACTTC; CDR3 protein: CASSDRGQLYEQYF
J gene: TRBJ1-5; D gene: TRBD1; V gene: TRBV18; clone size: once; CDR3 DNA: TGTGCCAGCTCACCGTATGCACAGGGGTTCAATCAGCCCCAGCATTTT; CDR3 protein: CASSPYAQGFNQPQHF
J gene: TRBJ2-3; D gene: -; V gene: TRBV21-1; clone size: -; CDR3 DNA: TGTGCCAGCAGCAAAGTGGCGGACAGGGTTAACACAGATACGCAGTATTTT; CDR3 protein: CASSKVADRVNTDTQYF
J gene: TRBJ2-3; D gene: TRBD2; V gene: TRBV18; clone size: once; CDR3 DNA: TGTGCCAGCTCATCCCTAGCGGGAGAGACAGATACGCAGTATTTT; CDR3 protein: CASSSLAGETDTQYF
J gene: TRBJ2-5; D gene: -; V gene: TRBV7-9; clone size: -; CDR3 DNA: TGTGCCAGCAGCGAACAGTACCAAGAGACCCAGTACTTC; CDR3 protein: CASSEQYQETQYF
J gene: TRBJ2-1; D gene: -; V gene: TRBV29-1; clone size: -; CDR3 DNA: TGCAGCACGAGACAGGGGGCAGCTAGCGGGAGCGGGAATGAGCAGTTCTTC; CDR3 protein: CSTRQGAASGSGNEQFF
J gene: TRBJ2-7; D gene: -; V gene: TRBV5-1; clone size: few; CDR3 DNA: TGCGCCAGCAGCTTGGACAGGCATTACGAGCAGTACTTC; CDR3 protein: CASSLDRHYEQYF
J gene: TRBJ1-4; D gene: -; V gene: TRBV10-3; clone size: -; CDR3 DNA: TGTGCCATCAGGGGAGAAAAACAAGGTGGTGAAAAACTGTTTTTT; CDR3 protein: CAIRGEKQGGEKLFF
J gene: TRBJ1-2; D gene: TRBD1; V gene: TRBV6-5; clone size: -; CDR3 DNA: TGTGCCAGCAGTTACTCGGAGGGGGCGGATGGCTACACCTTC; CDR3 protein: CASSYSEGADGYTF
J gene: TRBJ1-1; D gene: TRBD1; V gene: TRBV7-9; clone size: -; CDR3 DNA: TGTGCCAGCAGCCCGCGACAGGGGGCGAACACTGAAGCTTTCTTT; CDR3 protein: CASSPRQGANTEAFF
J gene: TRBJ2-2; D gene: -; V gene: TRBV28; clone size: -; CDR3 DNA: TGTGCCAGCAGTTATGAGAACACCGGGGAGCTGTTTTTT; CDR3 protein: CASSYENTGELFF
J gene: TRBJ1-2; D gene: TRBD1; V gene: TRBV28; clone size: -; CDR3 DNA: TGTGCCAGCAGACCGCCCAGGGGGCTTGGGGACTATGGCTACACCTTC; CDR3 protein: CASRPPRGLGDYGYTF
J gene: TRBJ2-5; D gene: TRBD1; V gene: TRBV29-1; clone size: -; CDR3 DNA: TGCAGCGTTGAAAGGGGGCTAGCCGGATCACTCAAACAAGAGACCCAGTACTTC; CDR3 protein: CSVERGLAGSLKQETQYF
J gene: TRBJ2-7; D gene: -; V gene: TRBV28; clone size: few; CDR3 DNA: TGTGCCATCTCCGGACCCGACCACGAGCAGTACTTC; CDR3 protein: CAISGPDHEQYF
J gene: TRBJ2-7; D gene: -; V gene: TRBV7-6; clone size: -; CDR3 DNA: TGTGCCAGCAGCTTAGCGGGAGCCCACGAGCAGTACTTC; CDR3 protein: CASSLAGAHEQYF
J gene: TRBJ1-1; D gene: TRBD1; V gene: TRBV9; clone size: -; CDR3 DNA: TGTGCCAGCAGCGTAGGGACAGGGCTCATGAACACTGAAGCTTTCTTT; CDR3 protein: CASSVGTGLMNTEAFF
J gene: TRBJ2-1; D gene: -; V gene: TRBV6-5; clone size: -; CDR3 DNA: TGTGCCAGCAGTTACTCGACGATGGGCCAACTGGGGGAGCAGTTCTTC; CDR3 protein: CASSYSTMGQLGEQFF
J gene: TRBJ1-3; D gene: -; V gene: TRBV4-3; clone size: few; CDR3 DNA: TGCGCCAGCAGCCAGTATTTGGACATTTCTGGAAACACCATATATTTT; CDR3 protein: CASSQYLDISGNTIYF
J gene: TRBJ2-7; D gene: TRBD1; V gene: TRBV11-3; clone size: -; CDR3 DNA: TGTGCCAGCAGCTCCCACTTTACCGGACAGGGATACTACGAGCAGTACTTC; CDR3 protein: CASSSHFTGQGYYEQYF
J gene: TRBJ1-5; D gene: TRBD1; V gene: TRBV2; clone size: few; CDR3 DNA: TGTGCCAGCAGTGGAGGACAGGGTCAGCCCCAGCATTTT; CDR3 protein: CASSGGQGQPQHF
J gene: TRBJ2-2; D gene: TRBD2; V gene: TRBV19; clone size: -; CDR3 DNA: TGTGCCAGTAGCGGGGGGACGAACACCGGGGAGCTGTTTTTT; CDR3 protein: CASSGGTNTGELFF
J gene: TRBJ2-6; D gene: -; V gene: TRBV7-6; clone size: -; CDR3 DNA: TGTGCCAGCAGCTTGGGGGCCAACGTCCTGACTTTC; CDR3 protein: CASSLGANVLTF
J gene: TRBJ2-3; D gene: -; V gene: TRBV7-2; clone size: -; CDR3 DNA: TGTGCCAGCAGCTCCGATCTAGATCGCACAGATACGCAGTATTTT; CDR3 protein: CASSSDLDRTDTQYF
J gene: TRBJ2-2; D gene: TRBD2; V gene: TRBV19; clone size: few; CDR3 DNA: TGTGCCAGCAGCCGAACCGGGACTAGCGGGAGGGCCTACGGGGAGCTGTTTTTT; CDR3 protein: CASSRTGTSGRAYGELFF
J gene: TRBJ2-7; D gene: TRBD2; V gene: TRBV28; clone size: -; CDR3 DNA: TGTGCCAGCAGTCCCCCGAGCGGGAGGGCCGCCTACGAGCAGTACTTC; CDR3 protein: CASSPPSGRAAYEQYF
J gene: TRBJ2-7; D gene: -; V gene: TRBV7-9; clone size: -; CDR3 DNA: TGTGCCAGCAGCTTGGGGGACAACTCCTACGAGCAGTACTTC; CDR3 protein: CASSLGDNSYEQYF
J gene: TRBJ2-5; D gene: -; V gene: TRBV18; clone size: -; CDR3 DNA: TGTGCCAGCTCACCACATGGTGAGACCCAGTACTTC; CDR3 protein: CASSPHGETQYF
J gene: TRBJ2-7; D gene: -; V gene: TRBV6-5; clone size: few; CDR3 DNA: TGTGCCAGCAGTGCCCTCAGCGGCGAGCAGTACTTC; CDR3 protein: CASSALSGEQYF
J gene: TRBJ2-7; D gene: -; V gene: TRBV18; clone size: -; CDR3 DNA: TGTGCCAGCTCATCCATGACGGGGCTCCTGGAGCAGTACTTC; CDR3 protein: CASSSMTGLLEQYF
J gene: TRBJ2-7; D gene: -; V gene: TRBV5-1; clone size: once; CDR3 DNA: TGCGCCAGCAGCCCCGGGACTTCCGTGTACGAGCAGTACTTC; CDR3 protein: CASSPGTSVYEQYF
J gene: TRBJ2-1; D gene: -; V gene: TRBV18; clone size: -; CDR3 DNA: TGTGCCAGCTCACCACGGCAGGGTCTAACCTACAATGAGCAGTTCTTC; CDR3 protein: CASSPRQGLTYNEQFF
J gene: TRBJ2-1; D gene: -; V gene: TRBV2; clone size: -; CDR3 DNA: TGTGCCAGCAGTGACTCGTCGAGCTCCTACAATGAGCAGTTCTTC; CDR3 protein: CASSDSSSSYNEQFF
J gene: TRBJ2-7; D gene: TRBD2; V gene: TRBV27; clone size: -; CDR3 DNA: TGTGCCAGCGCGGGAGGAGCCTACGAGCAGTACTTC; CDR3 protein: CASAGGAYEQYF
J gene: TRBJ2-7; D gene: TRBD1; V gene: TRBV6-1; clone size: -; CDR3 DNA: TGTGCCAGCAGTGCATCCGGGACAGGGGTTTACGAGCAGTACTTC; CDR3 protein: CASSASGTGVYEQYF
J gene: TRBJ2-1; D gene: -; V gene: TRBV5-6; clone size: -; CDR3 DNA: TGTGCCAGCAGCTTCCTGACTACCTCCTACAATGAGCAGTTCTTC; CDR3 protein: CASSFLTTSYNEQFF
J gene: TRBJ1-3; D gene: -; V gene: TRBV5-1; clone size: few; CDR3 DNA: TGCGCCAGCAGCCCGCGGGGGACCTCTGGAAACACCATATATTTT; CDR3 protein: CASSPRGTSGNTIYF